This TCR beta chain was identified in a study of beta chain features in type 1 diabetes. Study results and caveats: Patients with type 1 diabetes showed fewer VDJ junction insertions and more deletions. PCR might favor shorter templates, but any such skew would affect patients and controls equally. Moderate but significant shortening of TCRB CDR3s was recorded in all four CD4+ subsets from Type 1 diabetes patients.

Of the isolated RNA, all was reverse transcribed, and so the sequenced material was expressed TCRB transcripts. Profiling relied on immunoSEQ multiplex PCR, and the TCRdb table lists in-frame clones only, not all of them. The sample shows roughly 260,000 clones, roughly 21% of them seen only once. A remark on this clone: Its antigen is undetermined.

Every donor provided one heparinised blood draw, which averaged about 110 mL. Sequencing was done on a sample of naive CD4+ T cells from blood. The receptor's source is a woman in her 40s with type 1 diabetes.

CDR3 in DNA: TGTGCCAGCATCCTAACTAGCGGGATGAGGGATGAGCAGTTCTTC. This codes for CASILTSGMRDEQFF. J is TRBJ2-1 and V is TRBV7-2; 10 nucleotides align to TRBD2. Germline V gene lookup returns CDR1 SGHTA and CDR2 FQGNSA. CDR3 length equals 15 residues. J was trimmed by 8 bases and V by 7 bases; bases with no gene match: 11. The variable domain in full, with the rest retrieved from reference TRBV7-2 and TRBJ2-1, is GAGVSQSPSNKVTEKGKDVELRCDPISGHTALYWYRQSLGQGLEFLIYFQGNSAPDKSGLPSDRFSAERTGGSVSTLTIQRTQQEDSAVYLCASILTSGMRDEQFFGPGTRLTVL.